The 25 T cell receptor beta chains given below trace back to one sample, sequenced in a study of T cells in women clearing cervical HPV infection. TCRdb's table, derived via immunoSEQ multiplex PCR, lists solely in-frame clones and lacks some. The sample includes approximately 24,000 clones. The sequencing sample was made of blood buffy coat. These receptors were taken from a woman aged 18 to 75 with a cervical HPV16 infection that either progressed to CIN3+ or cleared (not recorded which).

As concerns this clone: The missing CDR3 end, 3 residues past where the read stops, is filled in from the germline J gene. The gene calls are TRBV7-3 and TRBJ1-5, with D hard to call. The length of the CDR3 is 13 residues. Trimming shortened V by 5 bases and J by 7 bases, and 12 bases separated the two germline ends. Per germline, CDR1 SGHTA and CDR2 FQGTGA. The DNA read from the CDR3 is TGTGCCAGCAGCATCGGGGTTAACCAGCCC. This translates into CASSIGVNQP. The CDR3 in its entirety is CASSIGVNQPQHF.

Remarks on this clone: The observed sequence ends 3 residues before the CDR3 terminus, with the missing tail filled in from the germline J gene. V and J are TRBV18 and TRBJ1-2; weak D call: TRBD1 (5 bases). This CDR3 is 15 amino acids long. The germline gives CDR1 KGHSH, CDR2 LQKENI. This CDR3 is CASSPISGTHNDYTF. CDR3 DNA (partial): TGTGCCAGCTCACCAATTAGCGGGACCCACAATGAC.

Of note for this clone: The read comes to an end 3 residues before the CDR3 does, leaving the germline J gene to fill in the end. V gene TRBV9 combines with J gene TRBJ2-1; 12 bases line up with TRBD1. Germline lookup yields CDR1 SGDLS and CDR2 YYNGEE. V lost 0 bases, J lost 8 bases, and 3 bases stayed unmatched. The CDR3 consists of 15 residues. The sequenced part of the CDR3 DNA is TGTGCCAGCAGCGTAGCGGGACAGGGGGCTTATGAG. It specifies CASSVAGQGAYE. The full CDR3 reads CASSVAGQGAYEQFF.

As for this clone: With the read ending 3 residues before the CDR3 end, the germline J gene is used to fill in that end. V usage is TRBV10-3 and J usage is TRBJ2-5; TRBD2 aligns across 14 bases. Germline CDR1 and CDR2: ENHRY and SYGVKD. CDR3 length equals 15 residues. Trimming removed 4 bases from V and 5 bases from J; junction bases left unmatched: 3. The sequenced CDR3 bases are TGTGCCATCAGTGCCCGACTAGCGGGGGGGGAGACC. Its translation: CAISARLAGGET. The entire CDR3 is CAISARLAGGETQYF.

About this clone itself: The read ends 3 residues shy of where the CDR3 ends; the end is completed using the germline J gene. This rearrangement joins TRBV20-1 to TRBJ1-2, with D possibly TRBD1 on 6 matching bases. CDR1 DFQATT and CDR2 SNEGSKA come from the germline V gene (reference sequence). This CDR3 is built from 14 residues. V lost 2 bases, J lost 4 bases, and 14 bases lay in between. CDR3 sequence reads: CSARPPQQGYGYTF. The covered CDR3 bases are TGCAGTGCTAGACCACCCCAACAGGGCTATGGC.

A word on this clone: The CDR3 end is not reached by the read, which stops 3 residues before it; the germline J gene fills it in. The chain uses TRBV18 and TRBJ2-1, with 12 bases matching TRBD2. V lost 2 bases, J lost 6 bases, and 5 bases stayed unmatched. The CDR3 extends over 16 amino acids. Per germline, CDR1 KGHSH and CDR2 LQKENI. CDR3 DNA (partial): TGTGCCAGCTCACCAACGGTGACTAGCGGGAGCAATGAG. As protein: CASSPTVTSGSNE. The whole CDR3 reads CASSPTVTSGSNEQFF. Full variable domain (rest looked up from reference TRBV18 and TRBJ2-1): NAGVMQNPRHLVRRRGQEARLRCSPMKGHSHVYWYRQLPEEGLKFMVYLQKENIIDESGMPKERFSAEFPKEGPSILRIQQVVRGDSAAYFCASSPTVTSGSNEQFFGPGTRLTVL.

A note on this clone: The read is 3 residues too short to cover the CDR3 end, so that end is filled in from the germline J gene. The chain uses TRBV29-1 and TRBJ2-7; TRBD2 is a possible D gene (5 bases). The CDR3 is 13 amino acids. Between the trimmed V and J ends, which lost 2 bases and 3 bases, there was a span of 11 bases. CDR1 and CDR2 (germline): SQVTM, ANQGSEA. The CDR3 DNA, read in part, is TGCAGCGTTGAAACGGGGTCAGACTACGAG. This translates into CSVETGSDYE. The entire CDR3 sequence reads CSVETGSDYEQYF.

On this clone: The DNA ends 3 residues before the CDR3 does, and the rest of the CDR3 is filled in from the germline J gene. The J gene is TRBJ2-3, the V gene TRBV6-2 or TRBV6-3, with 9 bases fitting TRBD2. CDR1 and CDR2 (germline): MNHEY, SVGEGT. J was trimmed by 4 bases and V by 0 bases; bases with no gene match: 2. This CDR3 has 15 amino acids. The covered CDR3 bases are TGTGCCAGCAGTTACTCGGGACTAGCCCCAGATACG. Protein product: CASSYSGLAPDT. The CDR3 in its entirety is CASSYSGLAPDTQYF.

A remark on this clone: The read ends 3 residues early relative to the CDR3; the germline J gene fills the gap. The V gene is TRBV7-6, the J gene TRBJ1-2; possibly TRBD1 for D (5 bases). The CDR3 spans 15 residues. The V gene's germline CDR1 is SGHVS and CDR2 FNYEAQ. The CDR3 sequence is CASSLRGGGTDTYTF. The DNA read from the CDR3 is TGTGCCAGCAGCCTACGGGGGGGTGGCACAGATACC.

A note on this clone: Read sequence stops 3 residues before the CDR3 end, and the germline J gene provides the missing end. The chain links TRBV2 to TRBJ2-7; 7 positions match TRBD1. J lost 1 base, V lost 7 bases, and 7 bases had no gene match. Germline-derived CDR1 and CDR2 are SNHLY and FYNNEI. The length of the CDR3 is 14 residues. CDR3 protein: CASTWTGLSYEQYF. CDR3 DNA, as far as it was read: TGTGCCAGCACCTGGACAGGTCTATCCTACGAG.

Worth noting for this clone: The sequenced fragment ends 3 residues before the CDR3 boundary, so the rest is inferred from the germline J gene. This chain links TRBV5-1 with TRBJ2-3; a possible D gene is TRBD1 (5 bases). From germline, CDR1 is SGHRS and CDR2 YFSETQ. The CDR3 extends over 14 amino acids. V was pared by 5 bases and J by 2 bases, with 12 bases between. Incomplete CDR3 DNA: TGCGCCAGCAGTTCTCAGGGTTTCACAGATACG. Translating it yields CASSSQGFTDT. The CDR3 reads in full as CASSSQGFTDTQYF.

The CDR3 reads CASSPRLAGDNEQFF. Partial CDR3 DNA: TGTGCCAGCAGCCCCCGACTAGCGGGTGACAATGAG. The rearrangement links TRBV7-2 to TRBJ2-1; 10 nucleotides align to TRBD2. The sequenced fragment ends 3 residues before the CDR3 boundary, so the rest is inferred from the germline J gene. CDR3 length: 15 amino acids. In germline, CDR1 is SGHTA, CDR2 FQGNSA. The trim removed 5 bases at V and 5 bases at J, leaving 6 bases unmatched.

In regard to this clone: The read ends 3 residues early relative to the CDR3; the germline J gene fills the gap. The chain joins TRBV5-1 to TRBJ1-1; TRBD1 aligns across 7 bases. Germline V gene lookup returns CDR1 SGHRS and CDR2 YFSETQ. Losses at the gene ends were 6 bases for V and 2 bases for J; bases not matched to a gene: 4. The CDR3 length is 13 residues. CDR3 in amino acids: CASNRDRNTEAFF. The part of the CDR3 DNA that was read is TGCGCCAGCAACAGGGACAGAAACACTGAA.

Comments on this clone: The sequence runs out 3 residues before the end of the CDR3; the remainder is reconstructed from the germline J gene. V and J are TRBV20-1 and TRBJ2-3; 7 bases align to TRBD1. Germline trimming cut 3 bases from V and 2 bases from J; bases unmatched to any gene: 8. The germline gives CDR1 DFQATT, CDR2 SNEGSKA (reference sequence). The CDR3 length is 15 residues. The CDR3 loop is CSASHGDRDTDTQYF. The part of the CDR3 DNA that was read is TGCAGTGCTAGTCATGGGGACAGAGACACAGATACG.

As regards this clone: The sequenced fragment ends 3 residues before the CDR3 boundary, so the rest is inferred from the germline J gene. V is TRBV20-1 and J is TRBJ2-3; 9 nucleotides align to TRBD2. V shed 6 bases, J shed 6 bases, and the junction held 19 bases outside the gene matches. CDR3 length: 17 amino acids. Germline CDR1 and CDR2: DFQATT and SNEGSKA (reference sequence). CDR3 DNA (partial): TGCAGTGCCATCCCTTTTGGCGGGAGGGCCATCAGGGATACG. This sequence encodes CSAIPFGGRAIRDT. The entire CDR3 sequence reads CSAIPFGGRAIRDTQYF.

The chain's CDR3 is CASSLVQGAGANVLFF. The sequenced part of the CDR3 DNA is TGCGCCAGCAGCTTGGTCCAGGGGGCTGGGGCCAACGTG. The rearrangement uses TRBV5-1 and TRBJ2-2; 8 positions agree with TRBD1. The read ends 3 residues shy of where the CDR3 ends; the end is completed using the germline J gene. The CDR3 extends over 16 amino acids. Per the germline V gene, CDR1 is SGHRS and CDR2 is YFSETQ.

Its frequency marks this clone as medium-sized. The CDR3 is cut off 3 residues early in the read; its end comes from the germline J gene. The chain couples TRBV10-3 to TRBJ2-6; no clear D. Trimming took off 7 bases at V and 0 bases at J, with 4 bases between the two ends. Looked up from germline, CDR1 is ENHRY and CDR2 is SYGVKD. The CDR3 has 13 amino acids. CDR3: CAITDSGANVLTF. The CDR3 bases that were read are TGTGCCATCACAGACTCTGGGGCCAACGTC.

In the case of this clone: The read gets to within 3 residues of the CDR3 end, and the germline J gene fills in the rest. The rearrangement joins TRBV28 to TRBJ1-1; D is unclear. Trimming shortened V by 3 bases and J by 4 bases, and 12 bases separated the two germline ends. CDR1 is MDHEN, CDR2 SYDVKM, per germline. The CDR3 consists of 14 residues. Incomplete CDR3 DNA: TGTGCCAGCAGTTTCTCCCCCCGGGGCACTGAA. Translated: CASSFSPRGTE. The full CDR3 sequence reads CASSFSPRGTEAFF.

With regard to this clone: Coverage ceases 3 residues before the CDR3 finishes, and the germline J gene fills in the end. The rearrangement joins TRBV6-1 to TRBJ2-5; TRBD2 matches 10 bases. V was pared by 2 bases and J by 5 bases, with 8 bases of the junction left unmatched. The CDR3 length is 16 residues. CDR1 and CDR2 (germline): MNHNS, SASEGT. The CDR3 bases that were read are TGTGCCAGCAGTGAAAGAAGCGGGAGGGTGGAGGAGACC. It encodes CASSERSGRVEET. The full-length CDR3 reads as CASSERSGRVEETQYF.

A note on this clone: The CDR3 end falls 3 residues outside the read, so it is completed with the germline J gene. J is TRBJ2-7 and V is TRBV5-1; 12 bases match TRBD1. The CDR3 loop spans 15 amino acids. The germline CDR1 and CDR2 sequences are SGHRS and YFSETQ. Trimming cost V 3 bases and J 4 bases; bases outside gene matches: 5. The CDR3 sequence is CASSSTGQGAYEQYF. The covered CDR3 bases are TGCGCCAGCAGCTCGACGGGACAGGGGGCGTACGAG. Variable domain in full (rest from reference TRBV5-1 and TRBJ2-7): KAGVTQTPRYLIKTRGQQVTLSCSPISGHRSVSWYQQTPGQGLQFLFEYFSETQRNKGNFPGRFSGRQFSNSRSEMNVSTLELGDSALYLCASSSTGQGAYEQYFGPGTRLTVT.

For this clone: The read is 3 residues too short to cover the CDR3 end, so that end is filled in from the germline J gene. V and J are TRBV19 and TRBJ1-2; 7 bases are a match to TRBD1. Germline V gene data show CDR1 as LNHDA and CDR2 as SQIVND (reference sequence). The CDR3 is made up of 13 amino acids. Here the CDR3 reads CASSIGDSAGYTF. The DNA read from the CDR3 is TGTGCCAGTAGTATAGGGGACAGCGCCGGC.

About this clone itself: The read terminates 3 residues before the CDR3 end, so the remaining end is supplied by the germline J gene. The V and J genes are TRBV5-1 and TRBJ1-1; D is ambiguous. The CDR3 consists of 14 residues. Germline CDR1 reads SGHRS; CDR2 reads YFSETQ. Trimming took 1 base from V and 1 from J, leaving 8 bases between them. The CDR3 loop reads CASSLYPENTEAFF. The part of the CDR3 DNA that was read is TGCGCCAGCAGCTTGTACCCAGAGAACACTGAA. Looking up the rest from reference TRBV5-1 and TRBJ1-1 gives the full variable domain: KAGVTQTPRYLIKTRGQQVTLSCSPISGHRSVSWYQQTPGQGLQFLFEYFSETQRNKGNFPGRFSGRQFSNSRSEMNVSTLELGDSALYLCASSLYPENTEAFFGQGTRLTVV.

Details on this clone: The read finishes 3 residues shy of the CDR3 end, and the germline J gene is used to complete it. The chain joins TRBV10-1 to TRBJ1-6, with D tentatively TRBD1 (5 bases). The CDR3 consists of 15 residues. Trimming took 0 bases from V and 8 from J, leaving 11 bases between them. Germline V gene data show CDR1 as WNHNN and CDR2 as SYGVQD (reference sequence). The CDR3: CASSESRGADSPLHF. The CDR3 bases that were read are TGCGCCAGCAGTGAGTCAAGAGGGGCCGATTCACCC.

Note on this clone: Coverage ceases 3 residues before the CDR3 finishes, and the germline J gene fills in the end. V is TRBV28 and J is TRBJ2-1, with 14 positions matching TRBD2. Germline V gene lookup returns CDR1 MDHEN and CDR2 SYDVKM. The CDR3 totals 14 residues. The V gene end was trimmed by 5 bases and the J gene end by 7 bases; junction bases not matched to a gene: 1. CDR3 DNA (partial): TGTGCCAGCAGTAGACTAGCGGGAGGGAATGAG. It specifies CASSRLAGGNE. The whole CDR3 protein is CASSRLAGGNEQFF.

Note on this clone: The read ends 3 residues early relative to the CDR3; the germline J gene fills the gap. The chain has TRBV5-1 and TRBJ2-3; 8 bases match TRBD2. The CDR3 length is 15 residues. Germline V gene lookup returns CDR1 SGHRS and CDR2 YFSETQ. V dropped 3 bases and J dropped 2; count of bases not matched to a gene: 5. CDR3 DNA (partial): TGCGCCAGCAGCTCTGGGACTAGGGTCACAGATACG. It is translated as CASSSGTRVTDT. The full CDR3 is CASSSGTRVTDTQYF.